This TCR beta chain is from a study of tumor and adjacent non-tumor tissue in lung cancer. Turning to the study itself: There were approximately twelve adenocarcinoma, 2 squamous cell carcinoma and 1 small cell lung cancer cases. General study findings and limits: Tumor tissue had significantly higher TCR diversity than normal lung. Top 100 clones took a larger repertoire share in normal lung.

In its sample, this clonotype was seen many times. Its antigen is not known. This sample's RNA came from whole unsorted tissue. Donors were chemotherapy-naive, newly diagnosed lung cancer surgical patients in China, August–late 2014. Trimming pared 3 bases from V and 2 bases from J, leaving 8 bases between. Germline V lookup: CDR1 SGHAT, CDR2 FQDESV (reference sequence). CDR3 size: 13 residues. A modified ARM-PCR protocol with three rounds of nested PCR amplified TCRbeta. TCRdb fed the multiplex PCR reads into MiXCR, producing one record per CDR3 protein. The table lists about 93,000 distinct CDR3 sequences, less than 75% of them singletons.

The sample taken for sequencing was lung tumor tissue. The origin of this receptor is a man aged 60 to 75 with non-small cell lung cancer. The gene calls are TRBV11-1 and TRBJ2-7; D is undetermined. The CDR3 DNA reads TGTGCCAGCAGCTTTCCCGGCGCCTACGAGCAGTACTTC. Its translation is CASSFPGAYEQYF.